This T cell receptor (beta chain) was profiled in a study of blood T cell repertoires in COVID-19 (TCRdb year 2020). About the full investigation: Samples from collaborators originated in the United States, Italy and Spain and spanned both the acute and convalescent phases of COVID-19. HLA class I and class II types, where available, came from metadata supplied by the sample provider rather than from assay-based typing. The samples were drawn from the first 160 participants of the ongoing ImmuneRACE study and from over 950 subjects provided by 6 global collaborators. The material from the prospective study consisted of cDNA or gDNA derived from T cells, B-cell-depleted T cells, or PBMCs. A de-identified subject ID, COVID-19 status, age in years and sex were almost always included in the sample metadata. The repertoires were released in a freely available public database meant as a resource for research on the immune response to SARS-CoV-2. Subjects who had been exposed to COVID-19, were actively infected with it, or had recovered from it provided the deeply sampled blood TCRbeta repertoires that made up the dataset.

With respect to this clone: The antigen it binds to is not known. No much larger clone exists at a distance of one base, and base qualities are not known.

TCRbeta CDR3 regions were amplified from genomic DNA by means of the immunoSEQ Assay, a bias-controlled multiplex PCR. On the study's bioinformatics: Within the assay, amplification of reference gene primers was used to estimate how many nucleated cells each sample contained. Sequence reads were collapsed and filtered to measure the absolute abundance of every unique TCRbeta CDR3 rearrangement. For each sample, productive Simpson clonality was calculated as the square root of Simpson's diversity index across productive rearrangements. TCRdb mirrors the immuneACCESS table, restricted to in-frame sequences. Some clones are absent from its copies; in checked studies, under half trace to an unresolved V gene, and the reason for the others is unknown. That table supplies the V and J calls and clone size; D and trimming were determined from the DNA. Across this sample there are roughly 100,000 clones, with over 75% seen only once. Together, the top ten hold around 13% of the sample.

Broad study findings and their caveats: The amount of clinical and demographic metadata varied by source and participant and was provided uncurated.

Each collaborating institution followed its own protocols to collect whole blood in K2EDTA tubes. For TCRbeta analysis, collaborators shipped samples as frozen whole blood, isolated PBMCs, or DNA extracted from either of those sample types. The origin of this receptor is a human donor in a cohort sampled during active or convalescent COVID-19. Sequencing was carried out using peripheral blood.

CDR3 region: CATSWGQGALETQYF. The sequenced DNA is TGTGCCACCTCTTGGGGACAGGGGGCATTAGAGACCCAGTACTTC. The chain employs TRBV24-1 and TRBJ2-5, with 12 middle bases fitting TRBD1. The germline V gene specifies KGHDR as CDR1 and SFDVKD as CDR2. The CDR3 holds 15 amino acids from the cysteine to the phenylalanine. CDR3 DNA only is kept here, 45 bases in frame from base 1. V is trimmed back by 9 bases and J by 4 bases, and the junction contains 8 bases that no gene match accounts for.